One and the same sample provided the 21 T cell receptor beta chains below, sequenced in a study of cytomegalovirus exposure and HLA in healthy donors. Here immunoSEQ multiplex PCR was the method, and the copy in TCRdb shows in-frame clones only, minus some. The profile shows about 130,000 clones, roughly 86% of them singletons. Material: PBMCs. These receptors originate from a man under 40 in good health and CMV-seronegative.

This sequence joins TRBV7-2 and TRBJ2-1; 9 nucleotides match TRBD2. CDR3 length: 12 amino acids. Looked up from germline, CDR1 is SGHTA and CDR2 is FQGNSA. V shed 0 bases and J 14 bases; nucleotides not matched to a gene: 2. The CDR3 loop reads CASSLASGSKFF. The DNA of the CDR3 is TGTGCCAGCAGCTTAGCTAGCGGGAGTAAGTTCTTC.

This chain uses TRBV7-9 with TRBJ2-2, with a tentative D call TRBD1 (6 bases). The CDR3 is 15 amino acids. Between the trimmed V and J ends, which lost 8 bases and 4 bases, there was a span of 17 bases. Germline CDR1 SEHNR, CDR2 FQNEAQ (reference sequence). Written as DNA, the CDR3 is TGTGCCAGCGCGACTAAACAAGGGGGCACCGGGGAGCTGTTTTTT. Protein: CASATKQGGTGELFF.

V usage is TRBV27 and J usage is TRBJ1-5; D call uncertain. Germline CDR1 is MNHEY and CDR2 is SMNVEV (reference sequence). CDR3 length: 13 amino acids. V lost 3 bases and J lost 0, with 3 bases in between. This chain's CDR3 is CASSLSSNQPQHF. The CDR3 coding sequence is TGTGCCAGCAGTTTGAGTAGCAATCAGCCCCAGCATTTT.

The chain joins TRBV27 to TRBJ1-1, with 8 bases matching TRBD1. Germline trimming cut 7 bases from V and 2 bases from J; bases unmatched to any gene: 6. The CDR3 covers 14 residues. Germline lookup yields CDR1 MNHEY and CDR2 SMNVEV (reference sequence). Here the CDR3 DNA reads TGTGCCAGCAAATGGACAGGGCAAAACACTGAAGCTTTCTTT. It encodes CASKWTGQNTEAFF.

This clone was seen just once. The chain carries TRBV7-2 and TRBJ1-2, with 11 bases identical to TRBD1. The junction had 7 bases not matched to a gene; V was cut back by 1 base and J by 6 bases. The CDR3 contains 16 residues. Germline V gene sequence: CDR1 SGHTA, CDR2 FQGNSA. The CDR3 sequence: CASSLGTGGSFDGYTF. In DNA, the CDR3 is TGTGCCAGCAGCTTAGGGACAGGGGGCTCTTTTGATGGCTACACCTTC.

This chain connects TRBV11-2 to TRBJ2-7, with 9 bases identical to TRBD1. The ends lost 5 bases at V and 1 base at J; junction bases unmatched: 6. The CDR3 covers 15 residues. Germline V gene sequence: CDR1 SGHAT, CDR2 FQNNGV. In DNA form, the CDR3 reads TGTGCCAGCAGCCAAGCAGGGACAGGGTCCTACGAGCAGTACTTC. This sequence encodes CASSQAGTGSYEQYF.

The chain combines TRBV18 with TRBJ2-2; D remains unclear. The CDR3 runs 14 residues. V was pared by 3 bases and J by 3 bases, with 8 bases between. Looked up from germline, CDR1 is KGHSH and CDR2 is LQKENI. The CDR3 coding sequence is TGTGCCAGCTCACCCCTCCTAGACACCGGGGAGCTGTTTTTT. Its translation: CASSPLLDTGELFF.

There are a few counts of this clone. The V call is TRBV4-1, the J call TRBJ2-7; 9 bases match TRBD1. CDR1 and CDR2 from the germline V gene are MGHRA and YSYEKL. The CDR3 is 15 residues long. Germline trimming cut 2 bases from V and 2 bases from J; bases unmatched to any gene: 4. CDR3 region: CASSQTGTGTYEQYF. The CDR3 DNA sequence: TGCGCCAGCAGCCAAACCGGGACAGGGACCTACGAGCAGTACTTC.

The genes are TRBV13 and TRBJ2-7; no clear D. This CDR3 region has 13 residues. The V gene lost 6 bases and the J gene lost 4 bases, with 13 bases spanning the gap. The germline gives CDR1 PRHDT, CDR2 FYEKMQ (reference sequence). The CDR3 reads CASRSSGQYEQYF. The DNA for the CDR3 is TGTGCCAGCAGATCCTCAGGCCAGTACGAGCAGTACTTC.

The chain joins TRBV4-3 to TRBJ2-1; 11 nucleotides align to TRBD2. Germline V gene data show CDR1 as LGHNA and CDR2 as YSLEER. With V trimmed by 0 bases and J by 10 bases, 8 bases remained unmatched. There are 16 residues in the CDR3. As DNA, the CDR3 is TGCGCCAGCAGCCAAGATACCCTAGCGGGAGGTCGCGAGCAGTTCTTC. It yields the protein CASSQDTLAGGREQFF.

The rearrangement joins TRBV6-5 to TRBJ1-3; 8 bases align to TRBD1. Germline loops: CDR1 MNHEY, CDR2 SVGAGI. This CDR3 region has 15 residues. J lost 3 bases, V lost 5 bases, and 6 bases had no gene match. As DNA, the CDR3 is TGTGCCAGCAGTGCACAGGGGGATATTGGAAACACCATATATTTT. Protein product: CASSAQGDIGNTIYF.

This clone appeared once. The V and J genes are TRBV4-1 and TRBJ2-7, with a weak D call TRBD1 (6 bases). V was pared by 1 base and J by 4 bases, with 8 bases between. Germline values: CDR1 MGHRA, CDR2 YSYEKL. This CDR3 has 13 residues. CDR3 sequence (DNA): TGCGCCAGCAGCCAAGCACAGGGATACGAGCAGTACTTC. This gives the protein CASSQAQGYEQYF.

This chain joins TRBV11-3 and TRBJ2-1; D may be TRBD1 (6 bases). Germline lookup yields CDR1 SGHNT and CDR2 YENEEA. The CDR3 spans 13 residues. The V and J ends lost 3 bases and 10 bases respectively, with 13 bases between them. The CDR3 loop is CASSFSEGDEQFF. The CDR3 nucleotides read TGTGCCAGCAGCTTCTCCGAGGGGGACGAGCAGTTCTTC.

The CDR3 here is CASRTGIDYGYTF. CDR3 coding DNA: TGTGCCAGTCGCACAGGGATTGACTATGGCTACACCTTC. V usage is TRBV19 and J usage is TRBJ1-2; TRBD1 might be the D (6 bases). Trimming took off 8 bases at V and 3 bases at J, with 13 bases between the two ends. Per the germline V gene, CDR1 is LNHDA and CDR2 is SQIVND (reference sequence). CDR3 length equals 13 residues.

The rearrangement links TRBV11-2 to TRBJ1-3; unclear D gene. CDR1 is SGHAT and CDR2 is FQNNGV in the germline V gene. The V and J ends lost 5 bases and 1 base respectively, with 9 bases between them. The CDR3 consists of 14 residues. As DNA, the CDR3 is TGTGCCAGCAGCCAGTTACAATCTGGAAACACCATATATTTT. This encodes CASSQLQSGNTIYF. Full variable domain (rest looked up from reference TRBV11-2 and TRBJ1-3): EAGVAQSPRYKIIEKRQSVAFWCNPISGHATLYWYQQILGQGPKLLIQFQNNGVVDDSQLPKDRFSAERLKGVDSTLKIQPAKLEDSAVYLCASSQLQSGNTIYFGEGSWLTVV.

V is TRBV9 and J is TRBJ2-7; D is possibly TRBD2 (6 bases). CDR3 size: 12 residues. Between the trimmed V and J ends, which lost 3 bases and 4 bases, there was a span of 8 bases. Germline V gene sequence: CDR1 SGDLS, CDR2 YYNGEE. The CDR3 sequence is CASSAGGYEQYF. The CDR3 DNA reads TGTGCCAGCAGCGCTGGGGGGTACGAGCAGTACTTC.

The V and J genes are TRBV5-1 and TRBJ2-3, with D perhaps TRBD2 (5 bases). This CDR3 region has 15 residues. Germline assignment: CDR1 SGHRS and CDR2 YFSETQ. V was shortened by 4 bases and J by 0 bases, with 12 bases between the two germline ends. The CDR3 coding sequence is TGCGCCAGCAGCCCCGGACTCTCTAGCACAGATACGCAGTATTTT. Translation gives CASSPGLSSTDTQYF.

This sequence joins TRBV5-1 and TRBJ2-7; D perhaps matches TRBD2 (5 bases). V was clipped by 4 bases and J by 3 bases, with 8 bases between them. The germline V gene has CDR1 SGHRS and CDR2 YFSETQ. The CDR3 runs to 12 residues. CDR3 residues: CASSPAGYEQYF. The DNA of the CDR3 is TGCGCCAGCAGCCCGGCGGGCTACGAGCAGTACTTC.

The chain recombines TRBV7-9 with TRBJ1-1, with a weak D call TRBD1 (5 bases). Germline-derived CDR1 and CDR2 are SEHNR and FQNEAQ (reference sequence). The CDR3 length is 14 residues. V gave up 6 bases and J gave up 1 base, with 12 bases separating them. This CDR3 is CASRKTEKNTEAFF. The CDR3 region has the DNA TGTGCCAGCAGGAAGACAGAGAAGAACACTGAAGCTTTCTTT.

V usage is TRBV6-1 and J usage is TRBJ1-6; D not certain. The CDR3 has 15 amino acids. CDR1 and CDR2 (germline): MNHNS, SASEGT. V dropped 5 bases and J dropped 5 bases, with 13 bases sitting between them. The CDR3 DNA reads as TGTGCCAGCAGTACAAACGTCGGGGATAATTCACCCCTCCACTTT. This translates into CASSTNVGDNSPLHF.

The chain uses TRBV6-1 and TRBJ2-7, with 11 bases matching TRBD2. The germline V gene has CDR1 MNHNS and CDR2 SASEGT. CDR3 length: 15 amino acids. The junction had 8 bases not matched to a gene; V was cut back by 7 bases and J by 3 bases. The CDR3: CASNPGLADYYEQYF. Written as DNA, the CDR3 is TGTGCCAGCAACCCGGGACTAGCGGACTACTACGAGCAGTACTTC.